A single sample is the source of the 25 T cell receptor beta chains below, sequenced in a study of brain T cells in children with intractable seizures. Clones were read by immunoSEQ multiplex PCR, and TCRdb kept only the in-frame ones, dropping some. In the table there are around 44,000 clones, 90% of which are singletons. Here the sequenced sample was peripheral blood, taken at surgery. The receptors derive from a girl aged 2 to 10 with tuberous sclerosis and intractable seizures.

The table lists this clone with a count of one. The gene calls are TRBV19 and TRBJ1-1; TRBD1 is a possible D gene (6 bases). Germline CDR1 and CDR2: LNHDA and SQIVND (reference sequence). V was cut by 5 bases and J by 8 bases, with 12 bases left in between. The CDR3 has 12 amino acids. In DNA, the CDR3 is TGTGCCAGTAGTCCCCGGACAGACGAAGCTTTCTTT. This gives the protein CASSPRTDEAFF.

This chain joins TRBV3-1 (or the pseudogene TRBV3-2) and TRBJ2-7, with D tentatively TRBD1 (6 bases). The CDR3 covers 14 residues. Looked up from germline, CDR1 is LGHDT and CDR2 is YNNKEL (reference sequence). Trimming removed 4 bases at V and 2 bases at J, with 12 bases between. The CDR3 loop is CASSLETGAYEQYF. The CDR3 DNA reads as TGTGCCAGCAGCCTCGAGACAGGTGCCTACGAGCAGTACTTC.

This sequence joins TRBV19 and TRBJ2-1; 10 bases fit TRBD1. Per the germline V gene, CDR1 is LNHDA and CDR2 is SQIVND (reference sequence). The CDR3 is made up of 14 amino acids. V was pared by 5 bases and J by 6 bases, with 4 bases of the junction left unmatched. The CDR3 sequence is CASSHGTGVNEQFF. DNA for the CDR3: TGTGCCAGTAGTCATGGGACAGGGGTCAATGAGCAGTTCTTC.

This chain connects TRBV19 to TRBJ1-1; no reliable D call. CDR1 is LNHDA and CDR2 is SQIVND in the germline V gene (reference sequence). Trimming pared 3 bases from V and 5 bases from J, leaving 19 bases between. This CDR3 comprises 16 residues. The CDR3 DNA follows: TGTGCCAGTAGTATGAGATCCGGGTCCCTGCGGACTGAAGCTTTCTTT. Its protein is CASSMRSGSLRTEAFF.

This sequence joins TRBV19 and TRBJ1-1, with a possible D match to TRBD1 (6 bases). The germline V gene encodes CDR1 LNHDA and CDR2 SQIVND (reference sequence). The CDR3 is 14 residues long. V gave up 1 base and J gave up 1 base, with 7 bases separating them. The CDR3 sequence: CASSIAQGNTEAFF. As DNA, the CDR3 is TGTGCCAGTAGTATAGCACAGGGGAACACTGAAGCTTTCTTT.

The V call is TRBV7-8, the J call TRBJ2-5; no reliable D call. Between the trimmed V and J ends, which lost 0 bases and 3 bases, there was a span of 8 bases. This CDR3 contains 14 residues. Germline V gene lookup returns CDR1 SGHVS and CDR2 FQNEAQ. The CDR3 nucleotides read TGTGCCAGCAGCTTAGCCGCGACGGAAGAGACCCAGTACTTC. Amino acids: CASSLAATEETQYF.

A single count supports this clone. The DNA of the CDR3 is TGTGCCAGCAGGGTTAGCGGCCTGAATGAGCAGTTCTTC. Translating it yields CASRVSGLNEQFF. V is TRBV2 and J is TRBJ2-1; D is possibly TRBD2 (6 bases). V was clipped by 6 bases and J by 7 bases, with 13 bases between them. The CDR3 sequence is 13 residues long. Looked up from germline, CDR1 is SNHLY and CDR2 is FYNNEI.

This clone was detected a few times. In nucleotides, the CDR3 is TGTGCCAGCAGTTTACAGGGACTAAATCAGCCCCAGCATTTT. Residues: CASSLQGLNQPQHF. V and J are TRBV5-4 and TRBJ1-5, with D possibly TRBD1 on 6 matching bases. V gave up 5 bases and J gave up 4 bases, with 13 bases separating them. Per germline, CDR1 SGHNT and CDR2 YYREEE (reference sequence). The CDR3 covers 14 residues.

The sample holds one count of this clone. The chain is built from TRBV5-1 and TRBJ2-5; the D is unclear. The CDR3 is 14 amino acids. V was trimmed by 2 bases and J by 5 bases, leaving 13 bases between them. Germline loops: CDR1 SGHRS, CDR2 YFSETQ. CDR3 sequence reads: CASSFRVGWETQYF. CDR3 in DNA: TGCGCCAGCAGCTTTCGGGTGGGGTGGGAGACCCAGTACTTC.

V and J are TRBV5-4 and TRBJ2-1; D perhaps matches TRBD1 (5 bases). V dropped 2 bases and J dropped 7 bases, with 19 bases sitting between them. This CDR3 is 16 amino acids long. The germline gives CDR1 SGHNT, CDR2 YYREEE (reference sequence). The CDR3 spells CASSLPGHRQINEQFF. The CDR3 DNA follows: TGTGCCAGCAGCTTACCCGGACACAGACAGATTAATGAGCAGTTCTTC.

The chain is built from TRBV29-1 and TRBJ2-2, with D tentatively TRBD1 (5 bases). In germline, CDR1 is SQVTM, CDR2 ANQGSEA. CDR3 length: 12 residues. The V gene lost 4 bases and the J gene lost 7 bases, with 10 bases spanning the gap. CDR3: CSVGSGNGELFF. The CDR3 bases are TGCAGCGTTGGGTCAGGGAACGGGGAGCTGTTTTTT.

CDR3 residues: CASSETPTRGNEQFF. In DNA form, the CDR3 reads TGTGCCAGCAGTGAAACCCCTACTAGAGGCAATGAGCAGTTCTTC. The chain is built from TRBV2 and TRBJ2-1; possible D gene TRBD2, 5 bases. The germline CDR1 and CDR2 sequences are SNHLY and FYNNEI. Trimming cost V 2 bases and J 6 bases, with 14 bases left between them. This CDR3 is built from 15 residues.

The chain has TRBV2 and TRBJ1-6; D is undetermined. This CDR3 spans 14 amino acids. CDR1 is SNHLY, CDR2 FYNNEI, per germline. V was trimmed by 1 base and J by 6 bases, leaving 7 bases between them. The CDR3 DNA sequence: TGTGCCAGCAGTGAAGAAGCAGGTAATTCACCCCTCCACTTT. Its protein is CASSEEAGNSPLHF.

This chain connects TRBV18 to TRBJ2-5; 10 bases agree with TRBD2. V gave up 6 bases and J gave up 3 bases; unmatched junction bases: 16. The germline V gene encodes CDR1 KGHSH and CDR2 LQKENI. The CDR3 extends over 18 amino acids. The CDR3 spells CASSPLAGAHLAKETQYF. The CDR3 nucleotides are TGTGCCAGCTCGCCTCTAGCGGGGGCCCACCTTGCCAAAGAGACCCAGTACTTC.

The chain is built from TRBV7-7 and TRBJ2-2; D gene uncertain. V lost 2 bases and J 3 bases, leaving 4 bases between the germline ends. This CDR3 is 13 amino acids long. CDR1 SSHAT and CDR2 FNYEAQ come from the germline V gene (reference sequence). This CDR3 reads CASSLQDTGELFF. The CDR3 DNA is TGTGCCAGCAGCTTACAGGACACCGGGGAGCTGTTTTTT.

The chain joins TRBV11-2 to TRBJ2-5, with 14 positions matching TRBD2. CDR1 is SGHAT and CDR2 is FQNNGV in the germline V gene. CDR3 size: 17 residues. The junction had 8 bases not matched to a gene; V was cut back by 3 bases and J by 5 bases. CDR3 loop: CASSLTSGGAGKETQYF. CDR3 DNA sequence: TGTGCCAGCAGCTTGACTAGCGGGGGGGCCGGGAAGGAGACCCAGTACTTC.

The chain carries TRBV5-1 and TRBJ2-3; 11 nucleotides match TRBD1. CDR1 is SGHRS and CDR2 is YFSETQ in the germline V gene. Germline trimming cut 3 bases from V and 3 bases from J; bases unmatched to any gene: 6. This CDR3 has 16 residues. CDR3: CASSSDRGRLTDTQYF. CDR3 bases: TGCGCCAGCAGCTCGGACAGGGGGCGCTTGACAGATACGCAGTATTTT.

The sample holds one count of this clone. The V and J genes are TRBV30 and TRBJ1-1; tentative D call: TRBD1 (6 bases). The CDR3 runs to 14 residues. Trimming took off 0 bases at V and 4 bases at J, with 12 bases between the two ends. Germline CDR1 GTSNPN, CDR2 SVGIG (reference sequence). The CDR3 sequence is CAWSVTGPFTEAFF. The DNA for the CDR3 is TGTGCCTGGAGTGTGACAGGACCTTTCACTGAAGCTTTCTTT.

The chain carries TRBV7-8 and TRBJ2-7; D is possibly TRBD1 (5 bases). V was pared by 1 base and J by 0 bases, with 7 bases between. This CDR3 comprises 14 residues. In germline, CDR1 is SGHVS, CDR2 FQNEAQ. CDR3 in DNA: TGTGCCAGCAGCTTAGATCAGGGCTCCTACGAGCAGTACGTC. This sequence encodes CASSLDQGSYEQYV.

The chain recombines TRBV14 with TRBJ2-7; D might be TRBD1 (5 bases). Trimming took 4 bases from V and 2 from J, leaving 9 bases between them. The CDR3 runs 13 residues. Germline V gene sequence: CDR1 SGHDN, CDR2 FVKESK. Written as DNA, the CDR3 is TGTGCCAGCAGCCCCCAAGGGGCCTACGAGCAGTACTTC. As protein: CASSPQGAYEQYF.

V usage is TRBV7-2 and J usage is TRBJ1-5; possibly TRBD1 for D (6 bases). The CDR3 totals 15 residues. Germline V gene data show CDR1 as SGHTA and CDR2 as FQGNSA. V was cut by 0 bases and J by 5 bases, with 11 bases left in between. The CDR3, as DNA: TGTGCCAGCAGCTTAGCGGGGCCAGGGGATCAGCCCCAGCATTTT. As protein: CASSLAGPGDQPQHF.

The chain recombines TRBV7-9 with TRBJ2-1, with 8 nucleotides matching TRBD1. The germline gives CDR1 SEHNR, CDR2 FQNEAQ (reference sequence). The CDR3 is 16 amino acids. V lost 4 bases and J lost 3; bases outside the gene matches: 8. CDR3 DNA: TGTGCCAGCAGCTCAACCACAGGGGGGATCTACAATGAGCAGTTCTTC. Residues: CASSSTTGGIYNEQFF.

The chain carries TRBV6-5 and TRBJ2-3; TRBD2 matches 8 bases. Unmatched junction bases numbered 6, after V lost 5 bases and J lost 5 bases. The CDR3 is made up of 14 amino acids. Germline CDR1 reads MNHEY; CDR2 reads SVGAGI. CDR3 amino acids: CASSPGTRGDTQYF. Written as DNA, the CDR3 is TGTGCCAGCAGTCCCGGGACTAGGGGAGATACGCAGTATTTT.

The chain joins TRBV5-1 to TRBJ1-1, with 11 nucleotides matching TRBD1. Per the germline V gene, CDR1 is SGHRS and CDR2 is YFSETQ. CDR3 size: 16 residues. The V and J ends lost 4 bases and 3 bases, in that order; junction bases with no gene match: 8. The CDR3 coding sequence is TGCGCCAGCAGCCGTCGGACAGGGGGCATCGACACTGAAGCTTTCTTT. Its translation: CASSRRTGGIDTEAFF.

This CDR3 is CASSAGTNYEQYF. In DNA, the CDR3 is TGTGCCAGCAGCGCCGGGACAAACTACGAGCAGTACTTC. The chain links TRBV9 to TRBJ2-7; possible D gene TRBD1, 6 bases. The V end was cut by 3 bases, the J end by 3 bases, with 10 bases between. The CDR3 contains 13 residues. CDR1 is SGDLS and CDR2 is YYNGEE in the germline V gene.